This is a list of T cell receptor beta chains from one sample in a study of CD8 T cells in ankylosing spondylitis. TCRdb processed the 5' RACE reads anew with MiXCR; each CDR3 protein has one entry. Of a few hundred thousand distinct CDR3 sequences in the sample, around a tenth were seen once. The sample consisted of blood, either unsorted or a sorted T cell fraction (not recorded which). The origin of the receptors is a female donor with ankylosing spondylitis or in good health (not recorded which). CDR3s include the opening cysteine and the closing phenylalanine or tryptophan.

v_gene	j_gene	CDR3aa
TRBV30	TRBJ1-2	CAVGVNYGYTF
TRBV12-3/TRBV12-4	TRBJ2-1	CASTGPITEQFF
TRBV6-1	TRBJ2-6	CASRRLGGSGANVLTF
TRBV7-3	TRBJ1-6	CASSFNRGSPLHF
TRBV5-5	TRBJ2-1	CASSLGGLSLEGSEQFF
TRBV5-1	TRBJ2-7	CVSSLDSAYEQYF
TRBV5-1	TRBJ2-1	CASSSQFMGVDNEQFF
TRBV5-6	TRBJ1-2	CASSQRQPANYGYTF
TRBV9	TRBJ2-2	CASSAQQGNTGELFF
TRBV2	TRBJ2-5	CASSGGEETQYF
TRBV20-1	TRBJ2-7	CCARDKGGTGENHEQYF
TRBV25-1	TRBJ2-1	CASSRQGIYNEQFF
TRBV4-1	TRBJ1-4	CATAKGGNEKLFF
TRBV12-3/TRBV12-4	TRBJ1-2	CASSPDRTNYGYTF
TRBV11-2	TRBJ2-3	CASTPDGRGTDTQYF
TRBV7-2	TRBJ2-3	CASSVPDSTDTQYF
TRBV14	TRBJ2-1	CASSHFMSRATEQFF
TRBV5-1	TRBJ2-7	CASSRAGTPSYEQYF
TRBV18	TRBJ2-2	CASSPPMIGDLKNTGELFF
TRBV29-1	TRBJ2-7	CSVRLAGGDEQYF
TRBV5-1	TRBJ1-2	CASSLGEPADGYTF
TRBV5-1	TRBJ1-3	CASSLKGNTIYF
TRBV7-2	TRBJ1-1	CASSEREYGRAFF
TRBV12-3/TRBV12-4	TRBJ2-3	CASSPLGRTTDTQYF
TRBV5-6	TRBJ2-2	CASTLFNTGELFF
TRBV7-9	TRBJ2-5	CASSLTRRETQYF
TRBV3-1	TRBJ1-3	CASSQERLSGNTIYF
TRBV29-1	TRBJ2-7	CSVGVASSYEQYF
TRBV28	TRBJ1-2	CASSLVQRYGYTF
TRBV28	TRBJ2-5	CASCLYTGTYLETQHF
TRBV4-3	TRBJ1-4	CASSQEGRGVENEKLFF
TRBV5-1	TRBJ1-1	CASSSGTGATRGTEAFF
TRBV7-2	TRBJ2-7	CASSHLAGTYEQYF
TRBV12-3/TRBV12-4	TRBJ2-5	CASSWGGQIETQYF
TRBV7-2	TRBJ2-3	CASSLGPSNTDTQYF
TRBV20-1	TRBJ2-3	CSALAGYTDTQYF
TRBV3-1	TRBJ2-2	CASPHRDHHTGELFF
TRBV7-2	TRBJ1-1	CASRSNQLTGSHTEAFF
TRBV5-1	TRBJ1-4	CASSLVGRDGLFF
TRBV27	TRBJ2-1	CASSFDRLAGDLVEQFF
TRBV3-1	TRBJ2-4	CASSQDHQGGNIQYF
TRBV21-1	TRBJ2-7	CASSKASNRDLAGVNHEQYF
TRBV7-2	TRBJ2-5	CASSLARQETQYF
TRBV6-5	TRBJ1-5	CASSNTGIHSPQRF
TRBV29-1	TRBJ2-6	CSVRPNGANVLTF
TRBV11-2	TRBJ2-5	CASSWVTGTSGYKYQETQYF
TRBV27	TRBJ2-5	CASSLSIGRGRSSAEETQYF
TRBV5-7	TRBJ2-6	CASSLRQDRAFPGANVLTF
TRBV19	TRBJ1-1	CASSISVNTEAFF
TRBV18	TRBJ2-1	CASSPREREQFF
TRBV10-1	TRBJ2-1	CASSESGGSPYNEQFF
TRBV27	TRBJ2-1	CASSLSIGGGGFVYNEQFF
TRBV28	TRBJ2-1	CASRLRGVINNEQFF
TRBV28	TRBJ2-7	CASSSHQETGPLYEQYF
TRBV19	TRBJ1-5	CATGRSSNQPQHF
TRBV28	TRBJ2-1	CASSLFGASGRWQEQFF
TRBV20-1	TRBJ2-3	CSAGGRVGTDTQYF
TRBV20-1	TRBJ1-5	CSASVGGNQPQHF
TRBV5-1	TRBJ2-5	CASSLGVIQVQETQYF
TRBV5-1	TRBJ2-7	CASSGGQSYEQYF